This TCR beta chain was obtained from a study of cytomegalovirus exposure and HLA in healthy donors. Primers included in the PCR were 60 Vbeta and 13 Jbeta primers. Assay used: immunoSEQ multiplex PCR; TCRdb lists only in-frame clones, some missing. The sample yields some 150,000 clones, about 82% seen once. For this clone: What it binds is unknown.

Trimming removed 3 bases from V and 3 bases from J, with 6 bases in between. The CDR3 loop spans 12 amino acids. The germline CDR1 and CDR2 sequences are SEHNR and FQNEAQ (reference sequence). Broader study findings: The authors judged a highly shared variant cluster likely a sequencing artifact.

The sequence was collected from a woman aged 30 to 39 in good health and CMV-seropositive. The chain links TRBV7-9 to TRBJ2-7; D is possibly TRBD1 (5 bases). Sequenced: PBMCs. CDR3 nucleotide sequence: TGTGCCAGCAGCTTTCAGGGCTACGAGCAGTACTTC. Encoded protein: CASSFQGYEQYF.